A selection of T cell receptor beta chains follows, all from one sample in a study of lymphopenia after photon versus proton radiotherapy. The method was immunoSEQ multiplex PCR; TCRdb's version includes in-frame clones alone and lacks a portion of them. This sample has 150,000 or so clones; approximately 86% occur once, and the top ten carry approximately 4.6%. The sequences come from peripheral blood, collected from a patient treated with photon-based radiotherapy. These receptors were collected from a man between 45 and 60 years old with gastric cancer. Both conserved end residues are part of each CDR3. Each record gives: CDR3 DNA, CDR3 protein, clone size, V gene, D gene, J gene. A D gene is named only where the DNA matches it firmly. The size field is filled for only some rows; it gives once, few, many or a size class.

CDR3 DNA: TGTGCCAGCAGTTACCTGCCAACTAATGAAAAACTGTTTTTT
CDR3 protein: CASSYLPTNEKLFF
clone size: .
V gene: TRBV6-5
D gene: .
J gene: TRBJ1-4

CDR3 DNA: TGTGCCAGTAGTGTGGGGGCTGGGGGTTTAGAATATCAGCCCCAGCATTTT
CDR3 protein: CASSVGAGGLEYQPQHF
clone size: .
V gene: TRBV19
D gene: .
J gene: TRBJ1-5

CDR3 DNA: TGTGCCAGCAGCTTAGTAGGGTCGAACACTGAAGCTTTCTTT
CDR3 protein: CASSLVGSNTEAFF
clone size: few
V gene: TRBV7-9
D gene: .
J gene: TRBJ1-1

CDR3 DNA: TGTGCCACCACCTGGGATAATAGCAATCAGCCCCAGCATTTT
CDR3 protein: CATTWDNSNQPQHF
clone size: .
V gene: TRBV7-9
D gene: .
J gene: TRBJ1-5

CDR3 DNA: TGCAGCGTTGAGGCGATGGCTAGCGGGGCTTACAATGAGCAGTTCTTC
CDR3 protein: CSVEAMASGAYNEQFF
clone size: .
V gene: TRBV29-1
D gene: TRBD2
J gene: TRBJ2-1

CDR3 DNA: TGCGCCAGCAGCTTAACCGCGGGGGGAAACACCATATATTTT
CDR3 protein: CASSLTAGGNTIYF
clone size: .
V gene: TRBV5-1
D gene: .
J gene: TRBJ1-3

CDR3 DNA: TGTGCCAGCAGCTTACTTAGCGGCTTAGCGGGAGGAGGCAACGAGCAGTACTTC
CDR3 protein: CASSLLSGLAGGGNEQYF
clone size: .
V gene: TRBV13
D gene: TRBD2
J gene: TRBJ2-7

CDR3 DNA: TGTGCCAGCAGTTTATCTAGCAGATACGAGCAGTACTTC
CDR3 protein: CASSLSSRYEQYF
clone size: .
V gene: TRBV28
D gene: .
J gene: TRBJ2-7

CDR3 DNA: TGTGCCAGCACGACGGGAGATGAGACCCAGTACTTC
CDR3 protein: CASTTGDETQYF
clone size: .
V gene: TRBV28
D gene: .
J gene: TRBJ2-5

CDR3 DNA: TGCGCCAGCAGCTTGCGGGACAGGGCGTCCTACGAGCAGTACTTC
CDR3 protein: CASSLRDRASYEQYF
clone size: .
V gene: TRBV5-1
D gene: TRBD1
J gene: TRBJ2-7

CDR3 DNA: TGTGCCAGCAGCTTGCAGGGAAGGACTAGTTGGGGAGGGACGCAGTATTTT
CDR3 protein: CASSLQGRTSWGGTQYF
clone size: .
V gene: TRBV5-6
D gene: TRBD2
J gene: TRBJ2-3

CDR3 DNA: TGTGCCAGTAGTATCCTACCCGGGGGGTCCTACGAGCAGTACTTC
CDR3 protein: CASSILPGGSYEQYF
clone size: .
V gene: TRBV19
D gene: TRBD2
J gene: TRBJ2-7

CDR3 DNA: TGCAGTGCTAGAGACGGTGGCACCATATATTTT
CDR3 protein: CSARDGGTIYF
clone size: once
V gene: TRBV20-1
D gene: .
J gene: TRBJ1-3

CDR3 DNA: TGTGCCAGCAGTCCCTTCCGCCTAAGGGGGACGGTGAACACTGAAGCTTTCTTT
CDR3 protein: CASSPFRLRGTVNTEAFF
clone size: .
V gene: TRBV28
D gene: .
J gene: TRBJ1-1

CDR3 DNA: TGTGCCAGCAGCCAACTGGGGGACAGGGCCCACGAGCAGTACTTC
CDR3 protein: CASSQLGDRAHEQYF
clone size: once
V gene: TRBV14
D gene: TRBD1
J gene: TRBJ2-7

CDR3 DNA: TGTGCCAGCAGCCCAAATGCATACAATGAGCAGTTCTTC
CDR3 protein: CASSPNAYNEQFF
clone size: .
V gene: TRBV7-6
D gene: .
J gene: TRBJ2-1

CDR3 DNA: TGTGCCAGCAGCTTGGGACCGTACCAAGAGACCCAGTACTTC
CDR3 protein: CASSLGPYQETQYF
clone size: .
V gene: TRBV5-5
D gene: .
J gene: TRBJ2-5

CDR3 DNA: TGTGCCAGCGCTCCGGGCTCCAACTCTGGAAACACCATATATTTT
CDR3 protein: CASAPGSNSGNTIYF
clone size: .
V gene: TRBV28
D gene: .
J gene: TRBJ1-3

CDR3 DNA: TGTGCCAGCAGCTTGTTAGGGGTAGAGACCCAGTACTTC
CDR3 protein: CASSLLGVETQYF
clone size: .
V gene: TRBV5-8
D gene: .
J gene: TRBJ2-5

CDR3 DNA: TGTGCCAGCAGTGGGGCGGGACAGGGATTCACCGGGGAGCTGTTTTTT
CDR3 protein: CASSGAGQGFTGELFF
clone size: .
V gene: TRBV28
D gene: TRBD1
J gene: TRBJ2-2

CDR3 DNA: TGTGCCAGCAGTTCCCAGGGGGCGAGTCAGCCCCAGCATTTT
CDR3 protein: CASSSQGASQPQHF
clone size: .
V gene: TRBV6-5
D gene: TRBD1
J gene: TRBJ1-5

CDR3 DNA: TGTGCCAGCAGCGCTACTGTCCCGGGACAGGTGGGGAGCTCTGGGGCCAACGTCCTGACTTTC
CDR3 protein: CASSATVPGQVGSSGANVLTF
clone size: .
V gene: TRBV9
D gene: TRBD1
J gene: TRBJ2-6

CDR3 DNA: TGTGCCAGCAGTTATCCGGGCAACTCTGGAAACACCATATATTTT
CDR3 protein: CASSYPGNSGNTIYF
clone size: .
V gene: TRBV28
D gene: .
J gene: TRBJ1-3

CDR3 DNA: TGTGCCAGGACAGGGTACTATAGCAATCAGCCCCAGCATTTT
CDR3 protein: CARTGYYSNQPQHF
clone size: .
V gene: TRBV6-4
D gene: TRBD1
J gene: TRBJ1-5

CDR3 DNA: TGTGCCAGCAGCGTAGCTGGCGGAGGGGGGCCCTACGAGCAGTACTTC
CDR3 protein: CASSVAGGGGPYEQYF
clone size: once
V gene: TRBV9
D gene: .
J gene: TRBJ2-7

CDR3 DNA: TGTGCCAGCAGCTTGGGCAGGGTGTCTGGGGCCAACGTCCTGACTTTC
CDR3 protein: CASSLGRVSGANVLTF
clone size: .
V gene: TRBV5-4
D gene: .
J gene: TRBJ2-6

CDR3 DNA: TGTGCCACCAGCAGATACACCCGGGACAGGGACTACGAGCAGTACTTC
CDR3 protein: CATSRYTRDRDYEQYF
clone size: few
V gene: TRBV15
D gene: TRBD1
J gene: TRBJ2-7

CDR3 DNA: TGTGCCAGCAGCGTTCGGCGGGAGGTAGGTGAGCAGTTCTTC
CDR3 protein: CASSVRREVGEQFF
clone size: .
V gene: TRBV9
D gene: TRBD2
J gene: TRBJ2-1

CDR3 DNA: TGTGCCAGCAGCGTCCCGGGACCCGGCGCTTATGGCTACACCTTC
CDR3 protein: CASSVPGPGAYGYTF
clone size: once
V gene: TRBV5-6
D gene: .
J gene: TRBJ1-2

CDR3 DNA: TGTGCCAGCAGTTCATGGGCAGGGACCTACAATGAGCAGTTCTTC
CDR3 protein: CASSSWAGTYNEQFF
clone size: .
V gene: TRBV6-5
D gene: .
J gene: TRBJ2-1

CDR3 DNA: TGTGCCTGGGACGGGCAGACCATGAACACTGAAGCTTTCTTT
CDR3 protein: CAWDGQTMNTEAFF
clone size: once
V gene: TRBV30
D gene: .
J gene: TRBJ1-1

CDR3 DNA: TGTGCCAGCAGCGGGAGCACAGATACGCAGTATTTT
CDR3 protein: CASSGSTDTQYF
clone size: .
V gene: TRBV9
D gene: .
J gene: TRBJ2-3

CDR3 DNA: TGTGCCAGCAGCCTACTAGTTTATAGCCCCACCGGGGAGCTGTTTTTT
CDR3 protein: CASSLLVYSPTGELFF
clone size: few
V gene: TRBV11-2
D gene: .
J gene: TRBJ2-2

CDR3 DNA: TGTGCCAGTAGTATTAAGGGGGCAGGTCAGCCCCAGCATTTT
CDR3 protein: CASSIKGAGQPQHF
clone size: .
V gene: TRBV19
D gene: TRBD1
J gene: TRBJ1-5

CDR3 DNA: TGTGCCAGCAGTGAACCGGGACAGGGATATGTAGCTTTCTTT
CDR3 protein: CASSEPGQGYVAFF
clone size: .
V gene: TRBV6-5
D gene: TRBD1
J gene: TRBJ1-1

CDR3 DNA: TGTGCCAGCAGCTTGGGACTAGCGGGAGGGAGGAACACCGGGGAGCTGTTTTTT
CDR3 protein: CASSLGLAGGRNTGELFF
clone size: once
V gene: TRBV7-2
D gene: TRBD2
J gene: TRBJ2-2

CDR3 DNA: TGCGCCAGCAGCTTGGGTTTCCTAGAGGGTAGACAAGAGACCCAGTACTTC
CDR3 protein: CASSLGFLEGRQETQYF
clone size: .
V gene: TRBV5-1
D gene: .
J gene: TRBJ2-5

CDR3 DNA: TGTGCCAGCAGCCCCCGAGAGTCCTCTGGGGCCAACGTCCTGACTTTC
CDR3 protein: CASSPRESSGANVLTF
clone size: .
V gene: TRBV9
D gene: .
J gene: TRBJ2-6

CDR3 DNA: TGTGCCAGCAGCTTGGTTGGAAAAGGGTCGGCACAAGAGACCCAGTACTTC
CDR3 protein: CASSLVGKGSAQETQYF
clone size: .
V gene: TRBV5-6
D gene: .
J gene: TRBJ2-5

CDR3 DNA: TGTGCCAGCAGCCTTAGCGGGAGGGGAGGCACAGATACGCAGTATTTT
CDR3 protein: CASSLSGRGGTDTQYF
clone size: .
V gene: TRBV7-3
D gene: TRBD2
J gene: TRBJ2-3

CDR3 DNA: TGTGCCAGCAGTGAACCGGGCCTTAGGATCCATGAGCAGTTCTTC
CDR3 protein: CASSEPGLRIHEQFF
clone size: .
V gene: TRBV2
D gene: .
J gene: TRBJ2-1

CDR3 DNA: TGTGCCATCAGTGAGTCGGGGACCCGAGGGGAGACCCAGTACTTC
CDR3 protein: CAISESGTRGETQYF
clone size: .
V gene: TRBV10-3
D gene: .
J gene: TRBJ2-5

CDR3 DNA: TGTGCCAGCAGCAGGGGATCGTCCTACAATGAGCAGTTCTTC
CDR3 protein: CASSRGSSYNEQFF
clone size: .
V gene: TRBV9
D gene: .
J gene: TRBJ2-1

CDR3 DNA: TGTGCCTGGAGTGTACTGGCTAGCGGGTACAATGAGCAGTTCTTC
CDR3 protein: CAWSVLASGYNEQFF
clone size: .
V gene: TRBV30
D gene: TRBD2
J gene: TRBJ2-1

CDR3 DNA: TGTGCCAGTAGAAGGCCCCCAGGGGAGGTCGACTATGGCTACACCTTC
CDR3 protein: CASRRPPGEVDYGYTF
clone size: .
V gene: TRBV19
D gene: .
J gene: TRBJ1-2

CDR3 DNA: TGTGCCAGTAGTTCAGTGGGAGCTAATGAAAAACTGTTTTTT
CDR3 protein: CASSSVGANEKLFF
clone size: .
V gene: TRBV19
D gene: .
J gene: TRBJ1-4

CDR3 DNA: TGTGCCAGCAGTGAGACTAGCGGGGGACTCGATGAGCAGTTCTTC
CDR3 protein: CASSETSGGLDEQFF
clone size: .
V gene: TRBV6-4
D gene: TRBD2
J gene: TRBJ2-1

CDR3 DNA: TGCGCCAGCAGCTTGGTAGCGGGGTTGCCCGGGGAGCTGTTTTTT
CDR3 protein: CASSLVAGLPGELFF
clone size: .
V gene: TRBV5-1
D gene: TRBD2
J gene: TRBJ2-2

CDR3 DNA: TGTGCCAGTAGTACCCGGGGACCTTCCTACGAGCAGTACTTC
CDR3 protein: CASSTRGPSYEQYF
clone size: .
V gene: TRBV19
D gene: .
J gene: TRBJ2-7

CDR3 DNA: TGTGCCAGCTCACGGCCGACTAGGCCGGATACGCAGTATTTT
CDR3 protein: CASSRPTRPDTQYF
clone size: .
V gene: TRBV18
D gene: .
J gene: TRBJ2-3

CDR3 DNA: TGTGCCAGCAGCTTAGGCGGGACAGGGTGGTTTTCGGAGCTGTTTTTT
CDR3 protein: CASSLGGTGWFSELFF
clone size: once
V gene: TRBV11-3
D gene: TRBD1
J gene: TRBJ2-2

CDR3 DNA: TGTGCCAGCAGTAAAACTAGCGGGTATGACAGAGTCTATGAGCAGTTCTTC
CDR3 protein: CASSKTSGYDRVYEQFF
clone size: .
V gene: TRBV27
D gene: TRBD2
J gene: TRBJ2-1

CDR3 DNA: TGTGCCAGCAGCCAACTCTCACAGATCTCCTACGAGCAGTACTTC
CDR3 protein: CASSQLSQISYEQYF
clone size: .
V gene: TRBV14
D gene: .
J gene: TRBJ2-7

CDR3 DNA: TGTGCCAGCAGTGAAGCGGCCAAAGAGCAGTTCTTC
CDR3 protein: CASSEAAKEQFF
clone size: .
V gene: TRBV6-1
D gene: .
J gene: TRBJ2-1

CDR3 DNA: TGTGCCAGCAGTGGATTACAGGCTGACCACTACAATGAGCAGTTCTTC
CDR3 protein: CASSGLQADHYNEQFF
clone size: once
V gene: TRBV27
D gene: .
J gene: TRBJ2-1